This T cell receptor (beta chain) was sequenced in a study of identical twins. Study-wide points: Abundant beta clonotypes from cord blood bore fewer insertions; memory repertoires lacked this pattern. Conclusions were drawn cross-sectionally by statistical analysis, without following the same donors.

As to this clonotype: The antigen is unknown.

TCRdb analysed the 5' RACE reads with MiXCR anew, one entry per CDR3 protein. The table shows around 95,000 distinct CDR3 sequences, with roughly 6% occurring only once. Germline-derived CDR1 and CDR2 are SQVTM and ANQGSEA. Germline trimming cut 3 bases from V and 3 bases from J; bases unmatched to any gene: 3. This CDR3 contains 14 residues. The sequenced material came from memory T cells sorted from blood. The V call is TRBV29-1, the J call TRBJ2-1, with 9 bases lining up with TRBD2. The origin of this receptor is a woman between 45 and 65 years old in good health. Written as DNA, the CDR3 is TGCAGCGTTGACGGAGCGGGAGGCTACAATGAGCAGTTCTTC. It translates to CSVDGAGGYNEQFF.